This TCR beta chain is drawn from a study of T cells expressing NK-cell markers. Across the study: The study drew TCR beta repertoires from sorted CD3+CD56+NKG2C+, CD3+CD56+NKG2C- and CD3+CD56-NKG2C+ T cells. Study results and caveats: Of the CD8+ T cell pool in 6 or 7 donors, roughly 1.0-8% was accounted for by dominant NKG2C+ clonotypes.

TCRdb re-called the 5' RACE reads, yielding one record per CDR3 amino acid sequence without DNA. The listing contains roughly 450,000 distinct CDR3 sequences. Per the germline V gene, CDR1 is DFQATT and CDR2 is SNEGSKA (reference sequence). The CDR3 length is 16 residues. About this clonotype: As yet, its antigen is unknown.

The TCR was taken from a woman aged 45-65 years in good health. The V and J genes are TRBV20-1 and TRBJ1-5; TCRdb's D call of TRBD1 is untestable without DNA. The specimen sequenced was blood T cells: a sorted CD56 or NKG2C T cell subset, CD4+ or CD8+ T cells, or bulk PBMC T cells (not recorded which). CDR3 residues: CSARRPGQGVLQPQHF.